A selection of T cell receptor beta chains follows, all from one sample in a study of cytomegalovirus exposure and HLA in healthy donors. TCRdb's table, derived via immunoSEQ multiplex PCR, lists solely in-frame clones and lacks some. The sample includes 100,000 to 140,000 clones, 65% to 80% seen only once; the top ten take under 5%. Material: PBMCs. Receptors originate from a male donor in good health and CMV-seronegative. The CDR3 runs from the conserved cysteine through the conserved F or W. Not all rows give a size; the values are once, few, many and, for expanded clones, a class.

J,V,size,CDR3
TRBJ1-1,TRBV14,-,CASSRNRGFAEAFF
TRBJ2-7,TRBV18,-,CASSPNGYEQYF
TRBJ2-7,TRBV14,-,CASSQGTGVEQYF
TRBJ2-7,TRBV10-3,-,CAISESILRTSGGGEQYF
TRBJ1-2,TRBV11-2,-,CASSHIRGTGDSYTF
TRBJ2-7,TRBV18,-,CASRVEQGMSEQYF
TRBJ2-1,TRBV27,-,CASTVDRGRSGYNEQFF
TRBJ2-5,TRBV13,-,CASSSGGTSGRRAPLGTQYF
TRBJ1-2,TRBV7-6,-,CASSSDRDGYTF
TRBJ1-2,TRBV27,-,CASSPFVIRRGANYGYTF
TRBJ1-5,TRBV6-1,-,CASSEAPGKNQPQHF
TRBJ2-7,TRBV7-8,-,CASTAGTSVYEQYF
TRBJ2-3,TRBV5-1,few,CASKWEAPSDTQYF
TRBJ1-3,TRBV7-9,-,CASSLLSVDTIYF
-,TRBV30,few,CAWSAGVGSYEQYF
TRBJ2-7,TRBV15,-,CATSRTGPRDSPVYEQYF
TRBJ2-3,TRBV4-1,-,CASSRRAGVADTQYF
TRBJ1-4,TRBV9,-,CASSESGINEKLFF
TRBJ2-7,TRBV6-4,-,CASSASSGTTMFEQYF
TRBJ1-6,TRBV7-2,-,CASSVSGGAGSSPLHF
TRBJ1-3,TRBV29-1,-,CSVEMRLGMDTIYF
TRBJ2-5,TRBV5-1,once,CASSPTSRAQETQYF
TRBJ1-3,TRBV27,few,CASSARGRGYYGNTIYF